These 8 T cell receptor beta chains were sequenced from one sample in a study of regulatory T cells in long-lasting Graves disease. According to the study, TCR beta libraries were built with iRepertoire HTBI primers and CDR3-region Arm-PCR. In TCRdb, the multiplex PCR reads were re-called with MiXCR into one record per CDR3 protein. The profile shows about 470,000 distinct CDR3 sequences, 20% to 25% of them singletons. Time point specified: persistent/refractory GD, antithyroid drugs over 5 years with positive TRAb. RNA extracted from PBMCs served as the sequencing template. Sequenced material: peripheral blood mononuclear cells (PBMCs), taken when the disease was refractory, from a patient treated with antithyroid drugs. The receptors derive from a female donor with Graves disease.

This clonotype was detected ten times or more. V is TRBV11-2 and J is TRBJ2-7; 8 nucleotides match TRBD2. The germline V gene has CDR1 SGHAT and CDR2 FQNNGV. The CDR3 runs 17 residues. With 5 bases clipped from V and 3 bases from J, the junction kept 15 bases outside the gene matches. As DNA, the CDR3 is TGTGCCAGCAGCAAGTTCCCGGGACTAGGGGGGGACTACGAGCAGTACTTC. It yields the protein CASSKFPGLGGDYEQYF. Complete variable domain (other parts from reference TRBV11-2 and TRBJ2-7): EAGVAQSPRYKIIEKRQSVAFWCNPISGHATLYWYQQILGQGPKLLIQFQNNGVVDDSQLPKDRFSAERLKGVDSTLKIQPAKLEDSAVYLCASSKFPGLGGDYEQYFGPGTRLTVT.

This clonotype has more than one count but fewer than ten. V is TRBV30 and J is TRBJ1-2; D perhaps matches TRBD1 (6 bases). The germline V gene has CDR1 GTSNPN and CDR2 SVGIG (reference sequence). V was shortened by 3 bases and J by 5 bases, with 7 bases between the two germline ends. The CDR3 loop spans 11 amino acids. CDR3 sequence reads: CAWSQGYGYTF. DNA of the CDR3: TGTGCCTGGAGCCAGGGGTATGGCTACACCTTC.

Of note for this clonotype: Germline is not matched at one junction end, which may reflect a read error. The CDR3 bases are TGTGCCGGCAGCTTAGGGTTTGGACTAGCGGTCTACGAGCAGTACTTC. The encoded protein is CAGSLGFGLAVYEQYF. This rearrangement joins TRBV13 to TRBJ2-7; 10 bases are shared with TRBD2. Germline V gene sequence: CDR1 PRHDT, CDR2 FYEKMQ (reference sequence). The CDR3 spans 16 residues.

This clonotype was detected ten times or more. The genes are TRBV6-1 and TRBJ1-5, with D maybe TRBD1 (5 bases). This CDR3 contains 13 residues. Trimming removed 5 bases from V and 4 bases from J, with 9 bases in between. In germline, CDR1 is MNHNS, CDR2 SASEGT. The chain's CDR3 is CASSTGRNQPQHF. CDR3 in DNA: TGTGCCAGCAGTACAGGCAGGAATCAGCCCCAGCATTTT.

The rearrangement links TRBV6-1 to TRBJ1-2, with a tentative D call TRBD1 (5 bases). The V gene lost 5 bases and the J gene lost 3 bases, with 10 bases spanning the gap. Looked up from germline, CDR1 is MNHNS and CDR2 is SASEGT. The CDR3 covers 13 residues. The CDR3 here is CASSQRGDYGYTF. In DNA form, the CDR3 reads TGTGCCAGCAGTCAGCGAGGGGACTATGGCTACACCTTC.

The genes are TRBV6-2 or TRBV6-3 and TRBJ1-5; D perhaps matches TRBD1 (5 bases). There are 17 residues in the CDR3. CDR1 is MNHEY, CDR2 SVGEGT, per germline. With 6 bases removed from V and 8 bases from J, the gap between germline ends came to 26 bases. CDR3 protein: CASSLLGVTRVSEPQHF. CDR3 nucleotides: TGTGCCAGCAGCCTCCTGGGGGTGACACGCGTCTCCGAGCCCCAGCATTTT.

The table lists this clonotype with many counts. The rearrangement links TRBV28 to TRBJ2-7; perhaps TRBD2 as D (5 bases). The CDR3 is made up of 12 amino acids. V was trimmed by 8 bases and J by 1 base, leaving 9 bases between them. The germline V gene has CDR1 MDHEN and CDR2 SYDVKM. The CDR3 here is CASSEVSYEQYF. The CDR3 bases are TGTGCCAGCTCGGAGGTGTCCTACGAGCAGTACTTC.

This clonotype was picked up many times. This chain links TRBV5-1 with TRBJ2-7; D might be TRBD2 (5 bases). V shed 0 bases and J shed 8 bases, with 12 bases lying between them. Germline V gene sequence: CDR1 SGHRS, CDR2 YFSETQ. The CDR3 has 13 residues. The CDR3 loop reads CASSLGGGSKQYF. The CDR3 DNA reads TGCGCCAGCAGCTTGGGAGGAGGAAGCAAGCAGTACTTC. Based on the CDR3 plus reference TRBV5-1 and TRBJ2-7, the full variable domain is KAGVTQTPRYLIKTRGQQVTLSCSPISGHRSVSWYQQTPGQGLQFLFEYFSETQRNKGNFPGRFSGRQFSNSRSEMNVSTLELGDSALYLCASSLGGGSKQYFGPGTRLTVT.